The next 6 T cell receptor beta chains were all read from a single sample in a study of blood T cells in healthy people across ages. For the second PCR, which ran for about 7 to 11 cycles, a sample-barcoded 5' primer and a J-beta primer mix were used. TCRdb redid the calling of the 5' RACE reads with MiXCR, one entry per CDR3 protein. The sample includes 780,000 or so distinct CDR3 sequences, 20% to 30% of them seen just once. These data also formed part of another study, on T cells of mothers and their children.

The sample comprised blood. These receptors came from a boy between 10 and 17 years old in good health.

The chain employs TRBV20-1 and TRBJ2-5, with D uncertain. The V end was cut by 3 bases, the J end by 4 bases, with 12 bases between. In germline, CDR1 is DFQATT, CDR2 SNEGSKA (reference sequence). This CDR3 spans 13 amino acids. CDR3 sequence reads: CSASATLRETQYF. CDR3 in DNA: TGCAGTGCTAGCGCCACCCTACGAGAGACCCAGTACTTC.

The genes are TRBV6-2 or TRBV6-3 and TRBJ1-2; 9 bases align to TRBD1. CDR1 is MNHEY, CDR2 SVGEGT, per germline. The V gene end was trimmed by 6 bases and the J gene end by 4 bases; junction bases not matched to a gene: 3. This CDR3 comprises 13 residues. The CDR3 DNA reads TGTGCCAGCAGAGCGACAGGGGGCTATGGCTACACCTTC. Encoded protein: CASRATGGYGYTF.

This clonotype was found a few times. The chain links TRBV2 to TRBJ2-5; no clear D. CDR1 is SNHLY, CDR2 FYNNEI, per germline. The CDR3 sequence is 15 residues long. Trimming left V 0 bases short and J 1 base short, with 9 bases between. The CDR3 here is CASSEARTVQETQYF. The CDR3 coding sequence is TGTGCCAGCAGTGAAGCGCGAACAGTCCAAGAGACCCAGTACTTC. Full variable domain (rest looked up from reference TRBV2 and TRBJ2-5): EPEVTQTPSHQVTQMGQEVILRCVPISNHLYFYWYRQILGQKVEFLVSFYNNEISEKSEIFDDQFSVERPDGSNFTLKIRSTKLEDSAMYFCASSEARTVQETQYFGPGTRLLVL.

The chain has TRBV29-1 and TRBJ2-1, with 13 bases matching TRBD2. V lost 7 bases to trimming and J lost 10 bases; unmatched junction nucleotides: 4. Germline V gene data show CDR1 as SQVTM and CDR2 as ANQGSEA. This CDR3 is 12 amino acids long. CDR3 region: CSGLGLAGEQFF. Here the CDR3 DNA reads TGCAGCGGATTGGGACTAGCGGGGGAGCAGTTCTTC.

This clonotype has a handful of counts. J is TRBJ1-2 and V is TRBV28; D ambiguous. The length of the CDR3 is 15 residues. V was pared by 3 bases and J by 0 bases, with 11 bases between. Germline assignment: CDR1 MDHEN and CDR2 SYDVKM. The CDR3 spells CASSFPSIANYGYTF. The CDR3 DNA is TGTGCCAGCAGTTTCCCCTCCATTGCTAACTATGGCTACACCTTC.

This clonotype was observed a handful of times. V usage is TRBV25-1 and J usage is TRBJ1-4; D remains ambiguous. The CDR3 is 14 amino acids. V was pared by 3 bases and J by 10 bases, with 15 bases between. The germline gives CDR1 MGHDK, CDR2 SYGVNS. CDR3 loop: CASSEWKGFGKLFF. The DNA of the CDR3 is TGTGCCAGCAGTGAGTGGAAAGGCTTCGGAAAACTGTTTTTT.